The 30 T cell receptor beta chains below all came from one sample that was sequenced in a study of T-cell reconstitution after alpha-beta-depleted transplantation in children. Library preparation (for TCRbeta) was performed with unique molecular identifiers. TCRdb redid the calling of the PCR reads with MiXCR, one entry per CDR3 protein. The table has fewer than 550,000 distinct CDR3 sequences, about an eighth seen once. Sequenced here: PBMCs, mostly from graft donor cells, sampled 180 days after TCRalphabeta/CD19-depleted stem cell transplant. These receptor sequences come from a female patient aged 2 to 10 who had a stem cell transplant for aplastic anemia, so the T cells may come from the graft donor.

The chain recombines TRBV20-1 with TRBJ2-1; 12 nucleotides agree with TRBD2. Germline lookup yields CDR1 DFQATT and CDR2 SNEGSKA (reference sequence). V shed 3 bases, J shed 2 bases, and the junction held 5 bases outside the gene matches. The CDR3 spans 16 residues. The CDR3 region has the DNA TGCAGTGCTAGGGGGCTAGCGGGAGGGACCTACAATGAGCAGTTCTTC. Its translation: CSARGLAGGTYNEQFF.

This clonotype turned up a few times. CDR3 protein: CASSPPVGLVAKNIQYF. Written as DNA, the CDR3 is TGTGCCAGCAGCCCTCCGGTCGGGCTCGTAGCCAAAAACATTCAGTACTTC. The V call is TRBV11-3, the J call TRBJ2-4; unclear D gene. This CDR3 is built from 17 residues. V lost 5 bases and J 0 bases, leaving 17 bases between the germline ends. CDR1 and CDR2 from the germline V gene are SGHNT and YENEEA. The whole variable domain, remainder taken from reference TRBV11-3 and TRBJ2-4, is EAGVVQSPRYKIIEKKQPVAFWCNPISGHNTLYWYLQNLGQGPELLIRYENEEAVDDSQLPKDRFSAERLKGVDSTLKIQPAELGDSAVYLCASSPPVGLVAKNIQYFGAGTRLSVL.

This sequence joins TRBV19 and TRBJ1-5; 10 nucleotides line up with TRBD1. J was trimmed by 5 bases and V by 5 bases; bases with no gene match: 15. Per germline, CDR1 LNHDA and CDR2 SQIVND (reference sequence). The CDR3 covers 18 residues. This CDR3 reads CASSPSMWDRGGYQPQHF. CDR3 nucleotide sequence: TGTGCCAGTAGTCCCTCAATGTGGGACAGGGGAGGGTATCAGCCCCAGCATTTT. The full variable domain, in which reference TRBV19 and TRBJ1-5 provide the parts outside the CDR3, is DGGITQSPKYLFRKEGQNVTLSCEQNLNHDAMYWYRQDPGQGLRLIYYSQIVNDFQKGDIAEGYSVSREKKESFPLTVTSAQKNPTAFYLCASSPSMWDRGGYQPQHFGDGTRLSIL.

This clonotype was observed a few times. CDR3: CASSPLIPGQGAYGYTF. Written as DNA, the CDR3 is TGTGCCAGCAGCCCACTTATCCCTGGACAGGGGGCGTATGGCTACACCTTC. The chain is built from TRBV7-8 and TRBJ1-2; 11 nucleotides match TRBD1. Germline V gene sequence: CDR1 SGHVS, CDR2 FQNEAQ. This CDR3 contains 17 residues. V lost 5 bases to trimming and J lost 5 bases; unmatched junction nucleotides: 13.

CDR3 sequence (DNA): TGTGCCTGGAGTGTGTCCCGGACAGGGCTTAACACCGGGGAGCTGTTTTTT. It specifies CAWSVSRTGLNTGELFF. The chain uses TRBV30 and TRBJ2-2, with 8 bases identical to TRBD1. CDR1 GTSNPN and CDR2 SVGIG come from the germline V gene (reference sequence). The CDR3 is 17 residues long. Trimming at V came to 0 bases and at J to 2 bases, leaving 8 bases not matched to a gene.

This clonotype was found a few times. This CDR3 reads CASSTGTGGFYEQYF. Here the CDR3 DNA reads TGTGCCAGCAGTACCGGGACAGGGGGCTTCTACGAGCAGTACTTC. This chain links TRBV28 with TRBJ2-7, with 12 nucleotides matching TRBD1. CDR1 and CDR2 (germline): MDHEN, SYDVKM. After removal of 5 bases from V and 3 bases from J, the junction contained 5 bases not matched to a gene. There are 15 residues in the CDR3.

The chain joins TRBV20-1 to TRBJ2-1; the match to TRBD2 covers 11 bases. The V gene's germline CDR1 is DFQATT and CDR2 SNEGSKA (reference sequence). The CDR3 loop spans 14 amino acids. J gave up 8 bases and V 6 bases, and 9 bases lay outside the gene matches. The CDR3 region is CSAVAGGPVDEQFF. CDR3 nucleotide sequence: TGCAGTGCAGTAGCGGGAGGGCCAGTCGATGAGCAGTTCTTC.

This clonotype has just a few counts. V usage is TRBV6-2 or TRBV6-3 and J usage is TRBJ1-5; 7 nucleotides line up with TRBD1. The junction had 3 bases not matched to a gene; V was cut back by 8 bases and J by 5 bases. Germline V gene lookup returns CDR1 MNHEY and CDR2 SVGEGT. The CDR3 runs to 12 residues. The CDR3 region has the DNA TGTGCCAGCGACACAGGGGATCAGCCCCAGCATTTT. Amino acids: CASDTGDQPQHF.

This clonotype was recorded a few times. The chain employs TRBV27 and TRBJ2-5, with 10 bases that match TRBD1. The CDR3 is 18 amino acids. The germline V gene encodes CDR1 MNHEY and CDR2 SMNVEV (reference sequence). The junction had 20 bases not matched to a gene; V was cut back by 5 bases and J by 8 bases. The CDR3 nucleotides are TGTGCCAGCAGTAAATGGACGTATGGGACAGGGGAGAAGAGAACCCAGTACTTC. This gives the protein CASSKWTYGTGEKRTQYF.

This clonotype was counted between two and nine times. The J gene is TRBJ2-1, the V gene TRBV20-1, with 9 bases aligning to TRBD2. After removal of 4 bases from V and 8 bases from J, the junction contained 9 bases not matched to a gene. Germline-derived CDR1 and CDR2 are DFQATT and SNEGSKA (reference sequence). This CDR3 is 14 amino acids long. The chain's CDR3 is CSATGTSRGDEQFF. CDR3 coding DNA: TGCAGTGCTACCGGGACTAGCCGGGGCGATGAGCAGTTCTTC.

In this sample, this clonotype turned up many times. This chain links TRBV5-1 with TRBJ2-7; D assignment may be TRBD1 or TRBD2 (5 bases each). The germline V gene encodes CDR1 SGHRS and CDR2 YFSETQ. Trimming pared 5 bases from V and 3 bases from J, leaving 15 bases between. The CDR3 runs to 14 residues. The CDR3 DNA reads TGCGCCAGCAGTGGGGCGCGGAGGAACTACGAGCAGTACGTC. It specifies CASSGARRNYEQYV.

Only a few counts were recorded for this clonotype. V usage is TRBV4-3 and J usage is TRBJ2-7; D is possibly TRBD2 (5 bases). Germline V gene data show CDR1 as LGHNA and CDR2 as YSLEER. CDR3 size: 16 residues. V was trimmed by 1 base and J by 2 bases, leaving 15 bases between them. The CDR3 DNA sequence: TGCGCCAGCAGCCAAGGCTCGCGGGCTCACACCTACGAGCAGTACGTC. It encodes CASSQGSRAHTYEQYV.

This clonotype was counted between two and nine times. This rearrangement joins TRBV20-1 to TRBJ2-1; TRBD2 agrees at 7 bases. The germline CDR1 and CDR2 sequences are DFQATT and SNEGSKA (reference sequence). With 1 base clipped from V and 0 bases from J, the junction kept 6 bases outside the gene matches. This CDR3 is 16 amino acids long. Here the CDR3 DNA reads TGCAGTGCTAGAGCTAGCGGACTGAGCTCCTACAATGAGCAGTTCTTC. As protein: CSARASGLSSYNEQFF.

This clonotype has only a few counts. The chain links TRBV20-1 to TRBJ2-1, with D maybe TRBD1 (5 bases). CDR3 length equals 13 residues. Germline CDR1 reads DFQATT; CDR2 reads SNEGSKA (reference sequence). Between the trimmed V and J ends, which lost 3 bases and 4 bases, there was a span of 10 bases. CDR3 residues: CSASKGIYNEQFF. The CDR3, as DNA: TGCAGTGCTAGTAAGGGGATTTACAATGAGCAGTTCTTC.

The chain has TRBV28 and TRBJ1-2; D gene uncertain. This CDR3 region has 13 residues. The V gene lost 10 bases and the J gene lost 6 bases, with 18 bases spanning the gap. The germline V gene has CDR1 MDHEN and CDR2 SYDVKM. The CDR3: CATNAASEDGYTF. In DNA, the CDR3 is TGTGCCACCAATGCAGCTTCGGAGGATGGCTACACCTTC.

The chain has TRBV5-1 and TRBJ2-3; TRBD1 matches at 8 bases. The CDR3 has 15 residues. J was trimmed by 5 bases and V by 2 bases; bases with no gene match: 7. Germline V gene data show CDR1 as SGHRS and CDR2 as YFSETQ. This chain's CDR3 is CASSFMDRAGDTQYF. The CDR3 DNA reads as TGCGCCAGCAGCTTCATGGACAGGGCTGGAGATACGCAGTATTTT.

This CDR3 reads CASTRRETQYF. The DNA for the CDR3 is TGTGCCAGCACCCGTCGGGAGACCCAGTACTTC. V gene TRBV28 combines with J gene TRBJ2-5, with unresolved D. CDR3 length equals 11 residues. The germline gives CDR1 MDHEN, CDR2 SYDVKM. The V end lost 7 bases, the J end lost 5 bases, and 8 bases lay between the germline ends.

This chain links TRBV30 with TRBJ1-1; 8 nucleotides align to TRBD1. The CDR3 consists of 16 residues. Germline assignment: CDR1 GTSNPN and CDR2 SVGIG (reference sequence). Losses at the gene ends were 2 bases for V and 4 bases for J; bases not matched to a gene: 12. The CDR3 loop reads CAWSPDRGGRTTEAFF. CDR3 nucleotides: TGTGCCTGGAGTCCCGACAGGGGTGGGAGGACCACTGAAGCTTTCTTT.

This clonotype was detected a few times. The chain has TRBV4-3 and TRBJ2-2; possibly TRBD2 for D (5 bases). The CDR3 extends over 15 amino acids. Per germline, CDR1 LGHNA and CDR2 YSLEER. Trimming pared 6 bases from V and 1 base from J, leaving 12 bases between. CDR3 region: CASRALARNTGELFF. CDR3 DNA sequence: TGCGCCAGCAGGGCCCTAGCAAGGAACACCGGGGAGCTGTTTTTT.

There are a few counts of this clonotype. The chain couples TRBV7-9 to TRBJ1-1; the match to TRBD1 covers 7 bases. The CDR3 is 16 amino acids. After removal of 2 bases from V and 7 bases from J, the junction contained 13 bases not matched to a gene. Germline V lookup: CDR1 SEHNR, CDR2 FQNEAQ (reference sequence). The CDR3 region has the DNA TGTGCCAGCAGCTTAAGGGGGGCAGGGACAGACCTTGAAGCTTTCTTT. Translating it yields CASSLRGAGTDLEAFF.

This clonotype has just a few counts. CDR3 bases: TGTGCCAGCAGCCAAAACCCGGACAGGGATGATGGCTACACCTTC. Its translation is CASSQNPDRDDGYTF. The chain couples TRBV13 to TRBJ1-2; 8 positions agree with TRBD1. The V segment lost 5 bases and the J segment 6 bases; nucleotides outside the gene matches: 11. From germline, CDR1 is PRHDT and CDR2 FYEKMQ (reference sequence). The CDR3 runs 15 residues.

The table lists this clonotype with a few counts. The CDR3 spells CASSSGVVGTGELFF. The DNA of the CDR3 is TGTGCCAGCAGCTCGGGGGTCGTGGGCACCGGGGAGCTGTTTTTT. The rearrangement uses TRBV7-9 and TRBJ2-2, with D maybe TRBD2 (6 bases). V lost 4 bases and J lost 4, with 13 bases in between. The CDR3 length is 15 residues. The germline V gene has CDR1 SEHNR and CDR2 FQNEAQ (reference sequence).

This clonotype was counted many times. The chain recombines TRBV6-2 or TRBV6-3 with TRBJ1-4; maybe TRBD1 (6 bases). Germline-derived CDR1 and CDR2 are MNHEY and SVGEGT. V lost 6 bases to trimming and J lost 7 bases, with 21 bases between them. The CDR3 sequence is 16 residues long. The CDR3 loop is CASRLRGGGKSEKLFF. In nucleotides, the CDR3 is TGTGCCAGCAGGCTTCGCGGGGGGGGCAAGAGTGAAAAACTGTTTTTT.

This chain uses TRBV7-8 with TRBJ1-1; no clear D gene. This CDR3 has 13 residues. Deletions cut 3 bases from V and 4 bases from J, with 9 bases between. Per the germline V gene, CDR1 is SGHVS and CDR2 is FQNEAQ. The CDR3 protein is CASSFERLTEAFF. The DNA for the CDR3 is TGTGCCAGCAGCTTCGAACGTCTCACTGAAGCTTTCTTT.

This chain connects TRBV2 to TRBJ2-2; D not certain. The CDR3 is 14 amino acids. Germline assignment: CDR1 SNHLY and CDR2 FYNNEI. V was shortened by 0 bases and J by 1 base, with 3 bases between the two germline ends. CDR3 in DNA: TGTGCCAGCAGTGAAGCCTGGAACACCGGGGAGCTGTTTTTT. Translating gives CASSEAWNTGELFF.

This clonotype was observed a few times. V usage is TRBV10-3 and J usage is TRBJ2-3; D is uncertain. This CDR3 has 13 residues. Germline CDR1 is ENHRY and CDR2 is SYGVKD. Between the trimmed V and J ends, which lost 6 bases and 1 base, there was a span of 8 bases. CDR3 DNA: TGTGCCATCAGAGGCAGCCGCACAGATACGCAGTATTTT. It is translated as CAIRGSRTDTQYF.

The J gene is TRBJ2-5, the V gene TRBV7-9; D is unresolved. V was clipped by 4 bases and J by 2 bases, with 11 bases between them. Germline V gene sequence: CDR1 SEHNR, CDR2 FQNEAQ (reference sequence). This CDR3 has 14 amino acids. The CDR3 coding sequence is TGTGCCAGCAGCTCCGACGACGGGCAAGAGACCCAGTACTTC. Translation: CASSSDDGQETQYF.

This clonotype occurred a few times. J is TRBJ2-2 and V is TRBV4-3; 8 bases map to TRBD2. The germline V gene has CDR1 LGHNA and CDR2 YSLEER. The V gene end was trimmed by 3 bases and the J gene end by 3 bases; junction bases not matched to a gene: 9. The length of the CDR3 is 17 residues. The CDR3 bases are TGCGCCAGCAGCCATTTAGCGGGGATTGGAGACACCGGGGAGCTGTTTTTT. Encoded protein: CASSHLAGIGDTGELFF.

This clonotype was counted between two and nine times. J is TRBJ2-3 and V is TRBV3-1; tentative D call: TRBD1 (7 bases). CDR1 and CDR2 from the germline V gene are LGHDT and YNNKEL (reference sequence). The V end lost 4 bases, the J end lost 1 base, and 15 bases lay between the germline ends. The CDR3 consists of 16 residues. The CDR3 bases are TGTGCCAGCAGCCGACGGGGCGGGACAGGCACAGATACGCAGTATTTT. It is translated as CASSRRGGTGTDTQYF.

This clonotype was seen only a few times. The chain couples TRBV13 to TRBJ2-1; a weak D match, TRBD1 (6 bases). CDR1 is PRHDT and CDR2 is FYEKMQ in the germline V gene (reference sequence). The CDR3 sequence is 14 residues long. The V gene lost 4 bases and the J gene lost 6 bases, with 13 bases spanning the gap. The CDR3 region has the DNA TGTGCCAGCAGCTCGAACAGGGTCGGCAATGAGCAGTTCTTC. Protein sequence: CASSSNRVGNEQFF.